This TCR beta chain was captured in a study of blood T cells in healthy people across ages. General observations from the study: Long-lived and aged donors differed, with more naive CD4+ cells and higher diversity in the long-lived. Any changes in expanded clonotypes were possibly confounded, as donor CMV status remained unknown. As naive T cell percentage varied, TCR beta diversity correlated strongly with it.

The second PCR ran about 7 to 12 cycles with a sample-barcoded 5' primer and J-beta primers. TCRdb passed the 5' RACE reads through MiXCR, listing each CDR3 protein once. The sample lists roughly 720,000 distinct CDR3 sequences; about 55% were seen once. Remarks on this clonotype: Its antigen is not identified.

Total RNA, at least 5 micrograms per sample, was extracted from PBMCs. The V end was cut by 6 bases, the J end by 4 bases, with 15 bases between. The CDR3 runs to 14 residues. Material for sequencing was blood. This clonotype was obtained from a man older than 75 in good health. This chain links TRBV12-3 or TRBV12-4 with TRBJ1-1; D remains ambiguous. The CDR3 sequence is CASRSGGEATEAFF. CDR3 nucleotide sequence: TGTGCCAGCAGATCAGGCGGGGAGGCCACTGAAGCTTTCTTT.